The rows below give T cell receptor beta chains drawn from one sample of a study of T cell responses to AZD1222 COVID-19 vaccine. The method was immunoSEQ multiplex PCR; TCRdb's version includes in-frame clones alone and lacks a portion of them. The table has roughly 150,000 clones, less than 95% seen once. Sequencing used peripheral blood, obtained on day 0 of AZD1222 vaccination. The receptors were gathered from an adult in good health. The CDR3 runs from the conserved cysteine through the conserved F or W. A D gene is named only where the DNA matches it firmly. Size values are once, few and many counts, or a class for expanded clones, and some rows have none.

d_call: NA; j_call: TRBJ2-7; v_call: TRBV10-3; clone_size: NA; cdr3_aa: CAISRQESSYEQYF; cdr3_nt: TGTGCCATCAGTCGACAGGAAAGCTCCTACGAGCAGTACTTC
d_call: NA; j_call: TRBJ2-4; v_call: TRBV7-2; clone_size: NA; cdr3_aa: CASSLVQGNIQYF; cdr3_nt: TGTGCCAGCAGCTTAGTGCAGGGCAACATTCAGTACTTC
d_call: NA; j_call: TRBJ1-5; v_call: TRBV4-1; clone_size: once; cdr3_aa: CASRKEPHQPQHF; cdr3_nt: TGCGCCAGCAGGAAGGAGCCCCATCAGCCCCAGCATTTT
d_call: NA; j_call: TRBJ1-1; v_call: TRBV2; clone_size: NA; cdr3_aa: CASTLGGLNTEAFF; cdr3_nt: TGTGCCAGCACCCTTGGGGGGCTGAACACTGAAGCTTTCTTT
d_call: NA; j_call: TRBJ1-5; v_call: TRBV21-1; clone_size: once; cdr3_aa: CASSNFEPWGNQPQHF; cdr3_nt: TGTGCCAGCAGCAACTTCGAACCCTGGGGCAATCAGCCCCAGCATTTT
d_call: NA; j_call: TRBJ2-2; v_call: TRBV19; clone_size: NA; cdr3_aa: CASSTFPDYFNTGELFF; cdr3_nt: TGTGCCAGTAGTACCTTCCCCGACTACTTCAACACCGGGGAGCTGTTTTTT
d_call: TRBD2; j_call: TRBJ2-3; v_call: TRBV5-1; clone_size: NA; cdr3_aa: CASRLLAGSTDTQYF; cdr3_nt: TGCGCCAGCAGGCTCCTAGCGGGAAGCACAGATACGCAGTATTTT
d_call: TRBD1; j_call: TRBJ1-2; v_call: TRBV6-2/TRBV6-3; clone_size: NA; cdr3_aa: CASSYLGQDWNYGYTF; cdr3_nt: TGTGCCAGCAGTTACTTGGGACAGGACTGGAACTATGGCTACACCTTC
d_call: TRBD1; j_call: TRBJ1-4; v_call: TRBV10-3; clone_size: once; cdr3_aa: CAISGTENEKLFF; cdr3_nt: TGTGCCATTTCCGGGACAGAGAATGAAAAACTGTTTTTT
d_call: TRBD2; j_call: TRBJ2-1; v_call: TRBV9; clone_size: NA; cdr3_aa: CASSRLASDYNEQFF; cdr3_nt: TGTGCCAGCAGCCGACTAGCTTCCGATTACAATGAGCAGTTCTTC
d_call: NA; j_call: TRBJ2-7; v_call: TRBV6-4; clone_size: NA; cdr3_aa: CASSDLLLGFLWGFLGYYEQYF; cdr3_nt: TGTGCCAGCAGTGACTTACTTTTGGGCTTTCTCTGGGGTTTTCTAGGATACTACGAGCAGTACTTC
d_call: NA; j_call: TRBJ1-5; v_call: TRBV6-5; clone_size: once; cdr3_aa: CASSPGFPNQPQHF; cdr3_nt: TGTGCCAGCAGCCCCGGGTTTCCCAATCAGCCCCAGCATTTT
d_call: NA; j_call: TRBJ1-2; v_call: TRBV6-2/TRBV6-3; clone_size: NA; cdr3_aa: CASSYDESLNYGYTF; cdr3_nt: TGTGCCAGCAGTTACGACGAAAGTTTAAACTATGGCTACACCTTC
d_call: NA; j_call: TRBJ2-7; v_call: TRBV20-1; clone_size: NA; cdr3_aa: CSASLATSSYEQYF; cdr3_nt: TGCAGTGCTAGTTTGGCGACGAGCTCCTACGAGCAGTACTTC
d_call: NA; j_call: TRBJ1-2; v_call: TRBV4-3; clone_size: NA; cdr3_aa: CASSPRAGVVDYGYTF; cdr3_nt: TGCGCCAGCAGCCCCAGAGCGGGGGTGGTGGACTATGGCTACACCTTC
d_call: TRBD2; j_call: TRBJ2-5; v_call: TRBV6-1; clone_size: NA; cdr3_aa: CASSDSGRSGETQYF; cdr3_nt: TGTGCCAGCAGTGATAGCGGGAGGTCCGGGGAGACCCAGTACTTC
d_call: NA; j_call: TRBJ1-1; v_call: TRBV5-1; clone_size: NA; cdr3_aa: CASSLDSGGNTEAFF; cdr3_nt: TGCGCCAGCAGCCTAGATAGTGGGGGGAACACTGAAGCTTTCTTT
d_call: TRBD1; j_call: TRBJ1-3; v_call: TRBV12-3/TRBV12-4; clone_size: NA; cdr3_aa: CASRTGGGNTIYF; cdr3_nt: TGTGCCAGCAGGACAGGGGGAGGAAACACCATATATTTT
d_call: TRBD1; j_call: TRBJ2-3; v_call: TRBV3-1/TRBV3-2; clone_size: NA; cdr3_aa: CASSQFKRGRTDTQYF; cdr3_nt: TGTGCCAGCAGCCAGTTTAAGAGGGGGCGCACAGATACGCAGTATTTT
d_call: NA; j_call: TRBJ2-1; v_call: TRBV4-2; clone_size: NA; cdr3_aa: CASSQDMVYNEQFF; cdr3_nt: TGTGCCAGCAGCCAAGACATGGTCTACAATGAGCAGTTCTTC
d_call: TRBD2; j_call: TRBJ2-3; v_call: TRBV14; clone_size: NA; cdr3_aa: CASSPLGGRVPDTQYF; cdr3_nt: TGTGCCAGCAGCCCCCTCGGGGGGAGGGTTCCAGATACGCAGTATTTT
d_call: NA; j_call: TRBJ2-5; v_call: TRBV10-3; clone_size: NA; cdr3_aa: CAISGGTEPTQYF; cdr3_nt: TGTGCCATCAGTGGTGGTACGGAGCCGACCCAGTACTTC
d_call: NA; j_call: TRBJ1-6; v_call: TRBV25-1; clone_size: few; cdr3_aa: CASSDGISGSPLHF; cdr3_nt: TGTGCCAGCAGTGACGGCATTTCGGGTTCACCCCTCCACTTT
d_call: TRBD2; j_call: TRBJ2-1; v_call: TRBV28; clone_size: NA; cdr3_aa: CASSLFRLAGGPGEQFF; cdr3_nt: TGTGCCAGCAGTTTATTTCGGCTAGCGGGAGGGCCAGGTGAGCAGTTCTTC
d_call: TRBD1; j_call: TRBJ2-7; v_call: TRBV11-3; clone_size: NA; cdr3_aa: CASSPRTGTDSYEQYF; cdr3_nt: TGTGCCAGCAGCCCTAGGACCGGGACAGACTCCTACGAGCAGTACTTC
d_call: TRBD2; j_call: TRBJ2-7; v_call: TRBV19; clone_size: once; cdr3_aa: CASSMGSGRTYEQYF; cdr3_nt: TGTGCCAGTAGTATGGGTAGCGGGAGGACCTACGAGCAGTACTTC
d_call: NA; j_call: TRBJ2-2; v_call: TRBV6-5; clone_size: NA; cdr3_aa: CASRSRWNTGELFF; cdr3_nt: TGTGCCAGCAGATCTAGGTGGAACACCGGGGAGCTGTTTTTT
d_call: NA; j_call: TRBJ1-1; v_call: TRBV20-1; clone_size: few; cdr3_aa: CSASSGNTEAFF; cdr3_nt: TGCAGTGCTAGTTCCGGGAACACTGAAGCTTTCTTT
d_call: NA; j_call: TRBJ2-7; v_call: TRBV6-2/TRBV6-3; clone_size: NA; cdr3_aa: CASSRLDVTYEQYF; cdr3_nt: TGTGCCAGCAGTAGACTGGACGTAACCTACGAGCAGTACTTC
d_call: TRBD1; j_call: TRBJ1-6; v_call: TRBV15; clone_size: NA; cdr3_aa: CATSSFTGARNSPLHF; cdr3_nt: TGTGCCACCAGCAGCTTTACAGGGGCGCGTAATTCACCCCTCCACTTT
d_call: NA; j_call: TRBJ1-2; v_call: TRBV5-6; clone_size: NA; cdr3_aa: CASSSPRGYTF; cdr3_nt: TGTGCCAGCAGCTCGCCAAGGGGCTACACCTTC
d_call: TRBD1; j_call: TRBJ1-3; v_call: TRBV7-2; clone_size: NA; cdr3_aa: CASSLRPGQGYGGNTIYF; cdr3_nt: TGTGCCAGCAGCTTACGGCCGGGACAGGGATATGGTGGAAACACCATATATTTT
d_call: NA; j_call: TRBJ1-5; v_call: TRBV28; clone_size: NA; cdr3_aa: CASSGQKNQPQHF; cdr3_nt: TGTGCCAGCAGTGGACAGAAGAATCAGCCCCAGCATTTT
d_call: NA; j_call: TRBJ2-1; v_call: TRBV5-6; clone_size: NA; cdr3_aa: CASSSRRAIPQQFF; cdr3_nt: TGTGCCAGCAGCTCCCGACGGGCTATCCCTCAGCAGTTCTTC
d_call: NA; j_call: TRBJ1-1; v_call: TRBV7-2; clone_size: NA; cdr3_aa: CASSPLQGSRAFF; cdr3_nt: TGTGCCAGCAGCCCTCTCCAGGGGTCGCGAGCTTTCTTT
d_call: NA; j_call: TRBJ2-7; v_call: TRBV9; clone_size: NA; cdr3_aa: CASSASGTAGSYEQYF; cdr3_nt: TGTGCCAGCAGCGCCTCCGGGACAGCGGGCTCCTACGAGCAGTACTTC
d_call: NA; j_call: TRBJ2-7; v_call: TRBV6-6; clone_size: NA; cdr3_aa: CASSYLGSEQYF; cdr3_nt: TGTGCCAGCAGTTACTTGGGGAGCGAGCAGTACTTC
d_call: NA; j_call: TRBJ1-5; v_call: TRBV19; clone_size: NA; cdr3_aa: CASSIVGNQPQHF; cdr3_nt: TGTGCCAGTAGTATAGTGGGGAACCAGCCCCAGCATTTT
d_call: TRBD2; j_call: TRBJ2-7; v_call: TRBV11-3; clone_size: once; cdr3_aa: CASSLEGPGGQDEQYF; cdr3_nt: TGTGCCAGCAGCTTAGAGGGGCCGGGAGGGCAGGACGAGCAGTACTTC
d_call: TRBD2; j_call: TRBJ2-7; v_call: TRBV18; clone_size: NA; cdr3_aa: CASSFTSGVPYEQYF; cdr3_nt: TGTGCCAGCTCATTCACTAGCGGGGTCCCCTACGAGCAGTACTTC
d_call: NA; j_call: TRBJ2-3; v_call: TRBV7-9; clone_size: NA; cdr3_aa: CASSFLAATTDTQYF; cdr3_nt: TGTGCCAGCAGCTTCTTAGCGGCCACCACAGATACGCAGTATTTT
d_call: TRBD2; j_call: TRBJ2-7; v_call: TRBV7-9; clone_size: NA; cdr3_aa: CASSPPRYSGSAYEQYF; cdr3_nt: TGTGCCAGCAGCCCCCCGAGATATAGCGGGAGTGCCTACGAGCAGTACTTC
d_call: NA; j_call: TRBJ1-6; v_call: TRBV7-9; clone_size: NA; cdr3_aa: CASSLVRRGLSSYNSPLHF; cdr3_nt: TGTGCCAGCAGCTTAGTAAGGAGGGGCTTGAGCTCCTATAATTCACCCCTCCACTTT
d_call: TRBD1; j_call: TRBJ1-4; v_call: TRBV7-9; clone_size: NA; cdr3_aa: CASSLGTGLPTNEKLFF; cdr3_nt: TGTGCCAGCAGCTTAGGGACAGGGCTTCCAACTAATGAAAAACTGTTTTTT
d_call: NA; j_call: TRBJ2-2; v_call: TRBV5-1; clone_size: NA; cdr3_aa: CASSLAEGSGELFF; cdr3_nt: TGCGCCAGCAGCTTGGCCGAGGGTTCCGGGGAGCTGTTTTTT
d_call: TRBD1; j_call: TRBJ1-3; v_call: TRBV6-6; clone_size: NA; cdr3_aa: CASRSVQGAGNTIYF; cdr3_nt: TGTGCCAGCAGATCGGTACAGGGGGCTGGAAACACCATATATTTT
d_call: TRBD2; j_call: TRBJ2-7; v_call: TRBV28; clone_size: NA; cdr3_aa: CASVASGSYEQYF; cdr3_nt: TGTGCCAGCGTCGCTAGCGGATCCTACGAGCAGTACTTC
d_call: NA; j_call: TRBJ2-1; v_call: TRBV30; clone_size: once; cdr3_aa: CAWSQYSYNEQFF; cdr3_nt: TGTGCCTGGAGTCAATATTCCTACAATGAGCAGTTCTTC
d_call: NA; j_call: TRBJ2-3; v_call: TRBV6-1; clone_size: NA; cdr3_aa: CASSERWGTGVTDTQYF; cdr3_nt: TGTGCCAGCAGTGAACGGTGGGGCACCGGTGTCACAGATACGCAGTATTTT
d_call: TRBD1; j_call: TRBJ1-5; v_call: TRBV10-3; clone_size: NA; cdr3_aa: CATTDRESNQPQHF; cdr3_nt: TGTGCCACAACGGACAGGGAGAGCAATCAGCCCCAGCATTTT
d_call: TRBD2; j_call: TRBJ2-5; v_call: TRBV28; clone_size: once; cdr3_aa: CASSLWDSGIQETQYF; cdr3_nt: TGTGCCAGCAGTTTATGGGATAGCGGGATCCAAGAGACCCAGTACTTC
d_call: NA; j_call: TRBJ1-5; v_call: TRBV2; clone_size: NA; cdr3_aa: CASNPEGRNQPQHF; cdr3_nt: TGTGCCAGCAACCCGGAGGGCAGGAATCAGCCCCAGCATTTT
d_call: NA; j_call: TRBJ2-7; v_call: TRBV2; clone_size: NA; cdr3_aa: CASNSADNPYEQYF; cdr3_nt: TGTGCCAGCAATTCTGCCGACAACCCCTACGAGCAGTACTTC
d_call: TRBD1; j_call: TRBJ1-2; v_call: TRBV14; clone_size: NA; cdr3_aa: CASSQEQGVSYGYTF; cdr3_nt: TGTGCCAGCAGCCAAGAACAGGGGGTGAGCTATGGCTACACCTTC
d_call: NA; j_call: TRBJ2-5; v_call: TRBV3-1/TRBV3-2; clone_size: NA; cdr3_aa: CASTLGGTQYF; cdr3_nt: TGTGCCAGCACCCTTGGGGGGACCCAGTACTTC
d_call: TRBD1; j_call: TRBJ1-2; v_call: TRBV6-5; clone_size: once; cdr3_aa: CASSYGGQPYGYTF; cdr3_nt: TGTGCCAGCAGTTACGGGGGACAGCCCTATGGCTACACCTTC